One TCR beta chain is described in this entry. Produced via immunoSEQ multiplex PCR; TCRdb's table is partial and in-frame only. The sample includes about 95,000 clones, around 72% of them seen just once. The sample comes from a study of fetal regulatory T cell absence and autoimmunity. The germline gives CDR1 SGHDT, CDR2 YYEEEE. The V segment lost 4 bases and the J segment 0 bases; nucleotides outside the gene matches: 3. This CDR3 comprises 17 residues. The chain couples TRBV5-6 to TRBJ2-2, with 13 bases that match TRBD2. The sample taken for sequencing was pancreas tissue. The sequence was obtained from a male donor with IPEX syndrome. In DNA form, the CDR3 reads TGTGCCAGCAGCCCGGGACTAGCGGGACCGAACACCGGGGAGCTGTTTTTT. This encodes CASSPGLAGPNTGELFF.